The 8 T cell receptor beta chains in this list originate from one sample, sequenced in a study of early T cells in non-severe SARS-CoV-2 infection. TCRdb re-called the 5' RACE reads with MiXCR, one entry per CDR3 protein. Of about 36,000 distinct CDR3 sequences listed, around 5% are singletons. The specimen sequenced was whole blood. The receptors were gathered from an adult who was a healthcare worker with PCR-confirmed SARS-CoV-2 infection or an uninfected control (not recorded which).

This clonotype was seen at least ten times. This sequence joins TRBV6-5 and TRBJ2-7; a possible D gene is TRBD2 (6 bases). The V end was cut by 6 bases, the J end by 0 bases, with 18 bases between. From germline, CDR1 is MNHEY and CDR2 SVGAGI. The CDR3 loop spans 16 amino acids. CDR3 nucleotide sequence: TGTGCCAGCAGAGTGACGTTGCGGGGCAGCTCCTACGAGCAGTACTTC. Encoded protein: CASRVTLRGSSYEQYF.

The chain is built from TRBV19 and TRBJ1-5; 8 bases are shared with TRBD1. The germline gives CDR1 LNHDA, CDR2 SQIVND (reference sequence). V dropped 2 bases and J dropped 0; count of bases not matched to a gene: 3. The length of the CDR3 is 16 residues. CDR3 protein: CASSIQGARSNQPQHF. In DNA, the CDR3 is TGTGCCAGTAGTATACAGGGGGCGCGTAGCAATCAGCCCCAGCATTTT. The full variable domain, rest sourced from reference TRBV19 and TRBJ1-5, is DGGITQSPKYLFRKEGQNVTLSCEQNLNHDAMYWYRQDPGQGLRLIYYSQIVNDFQKGDIAEGYSVSREKKESFPLTVTSAQKNPTAFYLCASSIQGARSNQPQHFGDGTRLSIL.

V usage is TRBV5-1 and J usage is TRBJ2-2, with D perhaps TRBD1 or TRBD2 (5 bases each). This CDR3 has 14 residues. Looked up from germline, CDR1 is SGHRS and CDR2 is YFSETQ. The V gene lost 5 bases and the J gene lost 0 bases, with 8 bases spanning the gap. This CDR3 is CASRGTANTGELFF. As DNA, the CDR3 is TGCGCCAGCAGAGGGACGGCGAACACCGGGGAGCTGTTTTTT.

This clonotype was seen ten or more times. The CDR3 coding sequence is TGCAGTGCTCTACCCGGGACAGGGATCCAAGAGACCCAGTACTTC. Protein: CSALPGTGIQETQYF. J is TRBJ2-5 and V is TRBV20-1; 9 bases line up with TRBD1. Germline assignment: CDR1 DFQATT and CDR2 SNEGSKA (reference sequence). V shed 5 bases, J shed 1 base, and the junction held 8 bases outside the gene matches. The CDR3 extends over 15 amino acids.

This clonotype occurred many times. This rearrangement joins TRBV10-3 to TRBJ2-3, with 7 bases that match TRBD1. Unmatched junction bases numbered 7, after V lost 7 bases and J lost 0 bases. The CDR3 runs 15 residues. Germline CDR1 and CDR2: ENHRY and SYGVKD. The CDR3 region has the DNA TGTGCCATCACCCTCGGGACAGCTAGCACAGATACGCAGTATTTT. Translating gives CAITLGTASTDTQYF.

This clonotype was seen ten or more times. This sequence joins TRBV7-2 and TRBJ2-7; D gene unclear. The CDR3 loop spans 15 amino acids. Germline V gene sequence: CDR1 SGHTA, CDR2 FQGNSA. Trimming stripped 1 base from V and 3 bases from J, with 13 bases between. In nucleotides, the CDR3 is TGTGCCAGCAGCTTAGGTCTCTCGTGGAACTACGAGCAGTACTTC. This gives the protein CASSLGLSWNYEQYF.

At least ten counts were recorded for this clonotype. The chain carries TRBV10-3 and TRBJ1-1, with D unclear. Germline V gives CDR1 ENHRY, CDR2 SYGVKD. Trimming took off 6 bases at V and 0 bases at J, with 5 bases between the two ends. CDR3 length equals 12 residues. This chain's CDR3 is CAIRALNTEAFF. CDR3 coding DNA: TGTGCCATCAGGGCTTTGAACACTGAAGCTTTCTTT.

This clonotype has just a few counts. The chain joins TRBV7-9 to TRBJ2-7; 9 bases are a match to TRBD1. This CDR3 has 14 amino acids. The germline V gene encodes CDR1 SEHNR and CDR2 FQNEAQ (reference sequence). V dropped 4 bases and J dropped 4; count of bases not matched to a gene: 5. The CDR3 coding sequence is TGTGCCAGCAGCTACGGGACAGGGATATACGAGCAGTACTTC. It yields the protein CASSYGTGIYEQYF.